The 9 T cell receptor beta chains reported below all come from one sample, sequenced in a study of beta chain features in type 1 diabetes. All of the isolated RNA was reverse transcribed, so expressed TCRB transcripts were sequenced. Clones were sequenced by immunoSEQ multiplex PCR, and TCRdb holds only the in-frame ones, with some missing. The sample holds some 240,000 clones, 16% seen once. Study-level findings and limits: All four CD4+ subsets from Type 1 diabetes patients carried moderately but significantly shorter TCRB CDR3s.

Which antigens these TCRs recognize remains unknown. The material sequenced was naive CD4+ T cells from blood. The receptors originated from a man younger than 45 with type 1 diabetes.

This clone was seen a few times. The chain employs TRBV30 and TRBJ2-5; 9 bases line up with TRBD2. Trimming cost V 3 bases and J 2 bases; bases outside gene matches: 10. Per germline, CDR1 GTSNPN and CDR2 SVGIG (reference sequence). CDR3 length: 16 amino acids. CDR3 DNA sequence: TGTGCCTGGAGCCTCGGAGGAGCGGGAGGACAAGAGACCCAGTACTTC. This gives the protein CAWSLGGAGGQETQYF.

This clone was recorded a few times. The genes are TRBV19 and TRBJ1-5, with D possibly being TRBD1 (5 bases). CDR1 LNHDA and CDR2 SQIVND come from the germline V gene (reference sequence). V was trimmed by 7 bases and J by 2 bases, leaving 18 bases between them. There are 16 residues in the CDR3. CDR3 DNA sequence: TGTGCCAGTAAGAGAGAGGTTGGGGCTGGCAATCAGCCCCAGCATTTT. Its translation is CASKREVGAGNQPQHF.

This clone occurred a few times. The chain couples TRBV7-9 to TRBJ2-7; D is uncertain. V was clipped by 6 bases and J by 7 bases, with 10 bases between them. Germline V gives CDR1 SEHNR, CDR2 FQNEAQ (reference sequence). There are 11 residues in the CDR3. DNA of the CDR3: TGTGCCAGCAGTTTAACCCAGGAGCAGTACTTC. Its translation: CASSLTQEQYF.

The chain employs TRBV4-1 and TRBJ2-3; D unresolved. V was clipped by 0 bases and J by 0 bases, with 7 bases between them. Germline loops: CDR1 MGHRA, CDR2 YSYEKL. The CDR3 spans 15 residues. The DNA of the CDR3 is TGCGCCAGCAGCCAAGACACAAGTAGCACAGATACGCAGTATTTT. Amino acid sequence: CASSQDTSSTDTQYF.

The CDR3, as DNA: TGTGCCAGCAGTTACAGGGCGGGTAAGGGGGACACTGAAGCTTTCTTT. Translated: CASSYRAGKGDTEAFF. The chain carries TRBV25-1 and TRBJ1-1; the D gene is possibly TRBD1 (6 bases). V dropped 5 bases and J dropped 3 bases, with 19 bases sitting between them. The V gene's germline CDR1 is MGHDK and CDR2 SYGVNS. The CDR3 length is 16 residues.

The V gene is TRBV29-1, the J gene TRBJ2-2, with D possibly being TRBD1 (7 bases). This CDR3 is built from 16 residues. Trimming shortened V by 6 bases and J by 7 bases, and 24 bases separated the two germline ends. The germline V gene encodes CDR1 SQVTM and CDR2 ANQGSEA. CDR3 sequence: CSVVTLQGTGGGELFF. For the CDR3, the DNA is TGCAGCGTCGTCACCCTACAGGGGACCGGGGGCGGGGAGCTGTTTTTT.

The chain links TRBV4-2 to TRBJ2-1; the match to TRBD2 covers 10 bases. This CDR3 spans 13 amino acids. Germline V gene sequence: CDR1 LGHNA, CDR2 YNFKEQ. V gave up 4 bases and J gave up 10 bases; unmatched junction bases: 4. The CDR3 DNA reads as TGTGCCAGCAGCCCCCTAGCGGGAGTCGAGCAGTTCTTC. Protein product: CASSPLAGVEQFF.

The V call is TRBV28, the J call TRBJ2-3; TRBD2 matches at 8 bases. Germline loops: CDR1 MDHEN, CDR2 SYDVKM. Trimming removed 4 bases from V and 5 bases from J; junction bases left unmatched: 11. The length of the CDR3 is 16 residues. The CDR3 sequence: CASSSPQAGALDTQYF. DNA for the CDR3: TGTGCCAGCAGTTCCCCCCAAGCGGGAGCTCTAGATACGCAGTATTTT.

This clone has a handful of counts. V gene TRBV29-1 combines with J gene TRBJ2-1; TRBD2 agrees at 8 bases. The CDR3 extends over 15 amino acids. The junction had 5 bases not matched to a gene; V was cut back by 0 bases and J by 4 bases. The germline V gene encodes CDR1 SQVTM and CDR2 ANQGSEA. CDR3 DNA: TGCAGCGTTGAAGACGGAACTAGCGGATACAATGAGCAGTTCTTC. Protein product: CSVEDGTSGYNEQFF.